These T cell receptor beta chains were read from a single sample in a study of T cells in tuberculosis. Some clones are missing from TCRdb's copy, which holds only in-frame ones; the method was immunoSEQ multiplex PCR. The repertoire holds around 60,000 clones, with around 81% as singletons. The sample taken for sequencing was CD1b-GMM tetramer-negative cells sorted from PBMCs. These receptors all stem from an adult woman with latent tuberculosis. The CDR3 runs from the conserved cysteine through the conserved F or W. The D gene is left open where the match is weak. Expanded clones get a size class; other rows say once, few or many, or leave the size out.

D gene	V gene	clone size	J gene	CDR3 DNA	CDR3 protein
.	TRBV19	few	TRBJ2-5	TGTGCCAGTAGTGTGGGGCCTCAGGAGACCCAGTACTTC	CASSVGPQETQYF
.	TRBV2	.	TRBJ1-3	TGTGCCAGCAGTGAAGCAGGGTCCTATAAGGGGGCTGGAAACACCATATATTTT	CASSEAGSYKGAGNTIYF
TRBD1	TRBV27	.	TRBJ1-2	TGTGCCAGCAGTTCGGTGGACAGGGGTCCCTATGGCTACACCTTC	CASSSVDRGPYGYTF
TRBD1	TRBV18	.	TRBJ1-1	TGTGCCAGCTCTTATACACAGGGGGACGCTGAAGCTTTCTTT	CASSYTQGDAEAFF
TRBD1	TRBV9	.	TRBJ1-1	TGTGCCAGCAGCGTAGGACAGGGTGGAGGATTGAACACTGAAGCTTTCTTT	CASSVGQGGGLNTEAFF
.	TRBV19	once	TRBJ1-1	TGTGCCAGTGCCCTTCTGGCGGGGAACACTGAAGCTTTCTTT	CASALLAGNTEAFF
.	TRBV6-4	.	TRBJ1-1	TGTGCCAGCACCAAGACAGCGAACACTGAAGCTTTCTTT	CASTKTANTEAFF
.	TRBV4-3	.	TRBJ1-6	TGCGCCAGCAGCCAAGGGCTTTGGCCCCTCCACTTT	CASSQGLWPLHF
TRBD2	TRBV4-2	.	TRBJ2-1	TGTGCCAGCAGCCAAGAATTGAGGACTAGGGATGAGCAGTTCTTC	CASSQELRTRDEQFF
.	TRBV20-1	.	TRBJ2-7	TGCAGTGCTAGAGCGCAGGTCGAGCAGTACTTC	CSARAQVEQYF
.	TRBV9	.	TRBJ1-1	TGTGCCAGCAGCGTAGGTGGCGGGGGGCAAGCTTTCTTT	CASSVGGGGQAFF
.	TRBV7-2	.	TRBJ1-2	TGTGCCAGCAGCCCTTGGGACTCTTATGGCTACACCTTC	CASSPWDSYGYTF
.	TRBV28	once	TRBJ1-1	TGTGCCAGCAGGAGGTCCTGGAACACTGAAGCTTTCTTT	CASRRSWNTEAFF
.	TRBV19	.	TRBJ2-7	TGTGCCAGTAGTATACAGGGGGGACACTACGAGCAGTACTTC	CASSIQGGHYEQYF
.	TRBV21-1	.	TRBJ1-5	TGTGCCAGCAGCACCGGGTATAGCAATCAGCCCCAGCATTTT	CASSTGYSNQPQHF
.	TRBV30	.	TRBJ2-2	TGTGCCTCTCTTCCAGGGTACTCTGCCGGGGAGCTGTTTTTT	CASLPGYSAGELFF
.	TRBV6-6	.	TRBJ2-3	TGTGCCAGCACCCAGACGGGTACGCAGTATTTT	CASTQTGTQYF
TRBD2	TRBV28	.	TRBJ2-7	TGTGCCAGCAGTTCAGCGGGAGTCGGGTACGAGCAGTACTTC	CASSSAGVGYEQYF
TRBD2	TRBV7-8	.	TRBJ2-3	TGTGCCAGCATCTTAGCGGGGGGGCTGGGGGATACGCAGTATTTT	CASILAGGLGDTQYF
.	TRBV6-5	.	TRBJ1-6	TGTGCCAGCACCCTCGGCGGGGGGAATTCACCCCTCCACTTT	CASTLGGGNSPLHF
TRBD1	TRBV27	.	TRBJ1-2	TGTGCCAGCAGTTGGGACAGGGACTATGGCTACACCTTC	CASSWDRDYGYTF
.	TRBV5-1	.	TRBJ2-4	TGCGCCAGCAGCCCGGAGGGCGTTAAAAACATTCAGTACTTC	CASSPEGVKNIQYF
.	TRBV19	.	TRBJ1-5	TGTGCCAGTAGTATAGAAACAGGCAATCAGCCCCAGCATTTT	CASSIETGNQPQHF
.	TRBV7-9	.	TRBJ1-1	TGTGCCAGCAGCTTTGATCAGACTGGGACTGAAGCTTTCTTT	CASSFDQTGTEAFF
.	TRBV18	.	TRBJ1-1	TGTGCCAGCTCACCTAACAGCATGAACACTGAAGCTTTCTTT	CASSPNSMNTEAFF
TRBD1	TRBV30	.	TRBJ1-2	TGTGCCTGGAGTGACCACGGGACAGGCTATGGCTACACCTTC	CAWSDHGTGYGYTF
.	TRBV7-9	.	TRBJ1-2	TGTGCCAGCAGCCCGAGGGGGTCTAACTATGGCTACACCTTC	CASSPRGSNYGYTF
TRBD1	TRBV7-3	.	TRBJ1-1	TGTGCCAGCAGCTTAACCCCGACAGGGGGCCTCACTGAAGCTTTCTTT	CASSLTPTGGLTEAFF
.	TRBV7-9	.	TRBJ1-1	TGTGCCAGCAGCTTAAACAGCTTAAACACTGAAGCTTTCTTT	CASSLNSLNTEAFF
TRBD1	TRBV5-4	.	TRBJ2-5	TGTGCCGGGGGGACAGGGGGTGTGGAGACCCAGTACTTC	CAGGTGGVETQYF
.	TRBV5-1	.	TRBJ1-1	TGCGCCAGCAGCCCGCTGGCGACTAACACTGAAGCTTTCTTT	CASSPLATNTEAFF
TRBD2	TRBV28	once	TRBJ2-5	TGTGCCAGCAGTTTCCAGCGGGGGTACCAAGAGACCCAGTACTTC	CASSFQRGYQETQYF
TRBD1	TRBV7-9	.	TRBJ2-1	TGTGCCAGCAGCTCCTGGTTGGACAGGGGTTACAATGAGCAGTTCTTC	CASSSWLDRGYNEQFF
TRBD1	TRBV7-7	.	TRBJ2-5	TGTGCCAGCAGCCGTGACAGGGGGGAGACCCAGTACTTC	CASSRDRGETQYF
TRBD2	TRBV28	.	TRBJ2-5	TGTGCCAGCAGTTTGACGGGACTAGCGACCGAGACCCAGTACTTC	CASSLTGLATETQYF
.	TRBV10-3	.	TRBJ1-2	TGTGCCATCAGTGAAGGTCCAGGGGCTAACTATGGCTACACCTTC	CAISEGPGANYGYTF
.	TRBV4-1	once	TRBJ1-2	TGCGCCAGCAGCCAAGATCTGATTGACGGAGAGGACTATGGCTACACCTTC	CASSQDLIDGEDYGYTF
TRBD1	TRBV7-2	.	TRBJ2-7	TGTGCCAGCAGCTTAGAGCAGGGACAGTCCTACGAGCAGTACTTC	CASSLEQGQSYEQYF
.	TRBV14	few	TRBJ1-3	TGTGCCAGCAGCCTATCTAGAGCCCTCTCTGGAAACACCATATATTTT	CASSLSRALSGNTIYF
.	TRBV7-2	.	TRBJ1-2	TGTGCCAGCAGCTTAATGGGCCCATACTATGGCTACACCTTC	CASSLMGPYYGYTF
TRBD1	TRBV2	.	TRBJ1-2	TGTGCCAGCAGTACAGGGGTTAACTATGGCTACACCTTC	CASSTGVNYGYTF
TRBD2	TRBV7-9	.	TRBJ2-5	TGTGCCAGCAGCTTAGGAACTAGCGGGAGAGGAATCCAAGAGACCCAGTACTTC	CASSLGTSGRGIQETQYF
TRBD2	TRBV10-3	.	TRBJ2-7	TGTGCCATCTCATGGAGCGGGGATATCTACGAGCAGTACTTC	CAISWSGDIYEQYF
TRBD1	TRBV5-1	.	TRBJ1-2	TGCGCCAGCAGGCGGGACAGCAACTATGGCTACACCTTC	CASRRDSNYGYTF
TRBD2	TRBV28	.	TRBJ2-3	TGTGCCAGCAGGACGGGAGGTGGGGGGCAGTATTTT	CASRTGGGGQYF
TRBD2	TRBV28	.	TRBJ2-1	TGTGCCAGCAGCTCGCCTAGCGGAGGTGGTGCTGAGCAGTTCTTC	CASSSPSGGGAEQFF
.	TRBV5-1	few	TRBJ1-1	TGCGCCAGCAGCTCGGGTTTAGAAGCTTTCTTT	CASSSGLEAFF
TRBD1	TRBV6-1	.	TRBJ1-6	TGTGCCAGCAGTGTCGCAGGGGGCTGGGATAATTCACCCCTCCACTTT	CASSVAGGWDNSPLHF
TRBD1	TRBV7-6	few	TRBJ2-7	TGTGCCAGCAGCTCCGGGACAGGCTCCTACGAGCAGTACTTC	CASSSGTGSYEQYF
TRBD1	TRBV18	.	TRBJ2-7	TGTGCCAGCTCCCAGACAGGGGATACCTACGAGCAGTACTTC	CASSQTGDTYEQYF
TRBD1	TRBV4-2	.	TRBJ2-7	TGTGCCAGCAGCCAAGATCTAGACAGGGGCCGGTACGAGCAGTACTTC	CASSQDLDRGRYEQYF
.	TRBV2	.	TRBJ2-1	TGTGCCAGCAAGCTAGCGCGTAACAATGAGCAGTTCTTC	CASKLARNNEQFF